The entry that follows covers one T cell receptor (beta chain) sequence. Since a far larger clone is one base different, this is likely a read error. The data were taken from a study of shared clonotypes between healthy human individuals. The CDR3 totals 15 residues. The V gene's germline CDR1 is MNHNS and CDR2 SASEGT. Genomic DNA of every subset was divided equally among multiple immunoSEQ plates. Authors' analysis steps: Owing to the provision of junction-only sequences devoid of quality scores by immunoSEQ, filtering differed. This table comes from immunoSEQ multiplex PCR, and its TCRdb copy is limited to in-frame clones, with some not included. The V and J calls and clone size were taken over from that table, and D and trimming were inferred from the DNA. The sample lists a few hundred thousand clones; 60% to 80% were seen once. HIV-negative, healthy adults without recent acute infections or vaccinations were the donors.

The genes are TRBV6-1 and TRBJ2-4; no definite D call. The sequencing input was PBMCs. The TCR sequence derives from a middle-aged woman in good health. Some clones in this sample may be carry-over from other donors' samples. CDR3 nucleotide sequence: TGTGCCAGCAGTGATTTTTTAGGCAGGAGTAACATTCAGCACTTC. Its translation: CASSDFLGRSNIQHF.